The table lists the clone carrying this T cell receptor (beta chain) with a few counts. Its antigen is not known. Molecular barcoded adaptors covering alpha/delta and beta/gamma chains were used on roughly 400 ng RNA. TCRdb fed the reads into MiXCR, producing one record per CDR3 protein. The top ten clones hold around 24% of a sample with 15,000 to 20,000 distinct CDR3 sequences, approximately 20% of them seen once. The germline CDR1 and CDR2 sequences are SNHLY and FYNNEI. Trimming took 0 bases from V and 5 from J, leaving 10 bases between them. The length of the CDR3 is 14 residues. At the time of active disease, bone marrow was collected from every patient. These data come from a study of read filtering for tumor transcriptome and immune sequencing. Overall study: Patients were about 18 male and approximately 15 female, mean age around 70 years, range about 45 to 85. Study results and limitations: Roughly 82% of IR-seq clonotypes had a single read, yet these held approximately 4% of reads.

The V gene is TRBV2, the J gene TRBJ1-1, with D perhaps matching TRBD1 (5 bases). This receptor was identified in a donor at least 40 years old with multiple myeloma. Material: a population of CD138-negative cells sorted from bone marrow. The CDR3 DNA reads TGTGCCAGCAGTGAAGCGCTTCGGGGGACTGAAGCTTTCTTT. Protein sequence: CASSEALRGTEAFF.